This TCR beta chain emerged from a study of tumour-infiltrating T cells in Burkitt lymphoma. The overall study: Repertoire clonality predicted overall and progression-free survival.

Clones were sequenced by immunoSEQ multiplex PCR, and TCRdb holds only the in-frame ones, with some missing. Counted here are 7,500 to 9,500 clones, roughly 58% occurring once; the ten biggest clones make up just over 5.5%. The sample comprised tumor tissue. The clonotype comes from a human donor with diffuse large B-cell lymphoma.

In DNA, the CDR3 is TGTGCCAGCAGCGTAGGCGATGGAGAGGGACGCACAGATACGCAGTATTTT. Translation gives CASSVGDGEGRTDTQYF. V usage is TRBV9 and J usage is TRBJ2-3; D possibly matches TRBD1 or TRBD2 (5 bases each). Germline V gene data show CDR1 as SGDLS and CDR2 as YYNGEE. The CDR3 consists of 17 residues. The V end lost 0 bases, the J end lost 1 base, and 15 bases lay between the germline ends.